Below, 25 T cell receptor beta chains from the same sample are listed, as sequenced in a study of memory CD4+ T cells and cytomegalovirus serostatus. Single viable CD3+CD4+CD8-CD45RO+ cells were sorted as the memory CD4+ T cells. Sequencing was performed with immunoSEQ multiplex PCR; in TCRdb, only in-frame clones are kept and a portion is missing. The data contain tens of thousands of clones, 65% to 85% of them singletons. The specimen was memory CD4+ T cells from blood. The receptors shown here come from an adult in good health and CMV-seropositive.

CDR3 coding DNA: TGTGCCAGCAGCCCGGGGACAGGGGGTTCACCCCTCCACTTT. Its protein is CASSPGTGGSPLHF. This chain joins TRBV7-2 and TRBJ1-6; TRBD1 matches at 11 bases. This CDR3 is built from 14 residues. Germline V gives CDR1 SGHTA, CDR2 FQGNSA. The trim removed 5 bases at V and 9 bases at J, leaving 3 bases unmatched.

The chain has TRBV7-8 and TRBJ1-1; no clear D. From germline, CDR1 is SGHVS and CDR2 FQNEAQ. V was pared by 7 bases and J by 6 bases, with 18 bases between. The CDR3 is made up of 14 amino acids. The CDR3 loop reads CASTPEGWGAEAFF. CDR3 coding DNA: TGTGCCAGCACCCCGGAAGGCTGGGGAGCTGAAGCTTTCTTT.

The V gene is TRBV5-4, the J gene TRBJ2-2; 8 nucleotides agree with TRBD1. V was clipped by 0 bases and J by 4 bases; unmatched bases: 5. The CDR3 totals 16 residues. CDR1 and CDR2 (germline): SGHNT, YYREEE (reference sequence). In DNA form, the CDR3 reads TGTGCCAGCAGCTTGGTCGTACAGGGGGGCACCGGGGAGCTGTTTTTT. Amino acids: CASSLVVQGGTGELFF.

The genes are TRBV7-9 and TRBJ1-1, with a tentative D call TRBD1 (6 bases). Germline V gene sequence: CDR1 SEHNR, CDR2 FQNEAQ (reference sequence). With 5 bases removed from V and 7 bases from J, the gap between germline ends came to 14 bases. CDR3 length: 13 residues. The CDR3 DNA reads TGTGCCAGCAGCCTTGATTGGGGGCTTGAAGCTTTCTTT. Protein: CASSLDWGLEAFF.

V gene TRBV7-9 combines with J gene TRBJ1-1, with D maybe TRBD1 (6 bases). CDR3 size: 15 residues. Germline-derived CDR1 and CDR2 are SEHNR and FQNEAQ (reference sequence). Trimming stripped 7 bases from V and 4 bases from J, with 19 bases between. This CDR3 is CASIVGQRGGTEAFF. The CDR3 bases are TGTGCCAGCATAGTCGGACAGCGAGGTGGCACTGAAGCTTTCTTT.

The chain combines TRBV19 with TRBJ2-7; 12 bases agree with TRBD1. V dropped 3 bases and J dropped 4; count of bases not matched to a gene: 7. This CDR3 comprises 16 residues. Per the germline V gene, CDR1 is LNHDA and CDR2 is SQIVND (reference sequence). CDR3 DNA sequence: TGTGCCAGTAGTATGACCGGGACAGGGGGCTCGTACGAGCAGTACTTC. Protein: CASSMTGTGGSYEQYF.

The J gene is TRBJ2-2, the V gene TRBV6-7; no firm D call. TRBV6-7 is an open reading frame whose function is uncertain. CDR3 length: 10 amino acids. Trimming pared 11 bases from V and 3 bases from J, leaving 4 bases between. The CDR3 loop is CAEDTGELFF. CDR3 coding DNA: TGTGCCGAGGACACCGGGGAGCTGTTTTTT.

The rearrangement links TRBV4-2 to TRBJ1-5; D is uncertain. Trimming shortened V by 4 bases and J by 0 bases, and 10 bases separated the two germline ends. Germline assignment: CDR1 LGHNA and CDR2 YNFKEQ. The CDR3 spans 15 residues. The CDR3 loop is CASSRGAVSNQPQHF. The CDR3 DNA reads TGTGCCAGCAGCCGAGGAGCCGTTAGCAATCAGCCCCAGCATTTT.

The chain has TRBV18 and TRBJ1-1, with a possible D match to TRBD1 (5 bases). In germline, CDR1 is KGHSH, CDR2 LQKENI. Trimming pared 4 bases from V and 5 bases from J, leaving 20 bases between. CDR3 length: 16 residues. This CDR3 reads CASSLSGRGEVTEAFF. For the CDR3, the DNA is TGTGCCAGCTCACTCTCGGGAAGGGGAGAGGTGACTGAAGCTTTCTTT.

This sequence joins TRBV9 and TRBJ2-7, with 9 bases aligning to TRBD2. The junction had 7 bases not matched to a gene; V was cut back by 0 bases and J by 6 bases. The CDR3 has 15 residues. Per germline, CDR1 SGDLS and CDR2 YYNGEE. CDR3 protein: CASSVVPSGTSEQYF. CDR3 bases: TGTGCCAGCAGCGTAGTCCCTAGCGGGACCTCCGAGCAGTACTTC.

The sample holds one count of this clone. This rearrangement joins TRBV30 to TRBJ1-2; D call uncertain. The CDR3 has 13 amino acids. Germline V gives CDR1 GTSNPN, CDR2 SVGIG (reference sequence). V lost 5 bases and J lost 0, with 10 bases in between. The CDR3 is CAWSSSSNYGYTF. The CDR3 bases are TGTGCCTGGTCGTCTAGCTCTAACTATGGCTACACCTTC. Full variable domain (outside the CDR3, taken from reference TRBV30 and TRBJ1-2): SQTIHQWPATLVQPVGSPLSLECTVEGTSNPNLYWYRQAAGRGLQLLFYSVGIGQISSEVPQNLSASRPQDRQFILSSKKLLLSDSGFYLCAWSSSSNYGYTFGSGTRLTVV.

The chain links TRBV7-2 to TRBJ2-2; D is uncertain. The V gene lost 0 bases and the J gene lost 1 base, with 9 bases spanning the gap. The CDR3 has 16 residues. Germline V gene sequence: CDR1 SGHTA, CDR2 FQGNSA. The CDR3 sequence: CASSLARSRNTGELFF. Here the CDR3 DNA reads TGTGCCAGCAGCTTAGCCAGAAGTAGGAACACCGGGGAGCTGTTTTTT.

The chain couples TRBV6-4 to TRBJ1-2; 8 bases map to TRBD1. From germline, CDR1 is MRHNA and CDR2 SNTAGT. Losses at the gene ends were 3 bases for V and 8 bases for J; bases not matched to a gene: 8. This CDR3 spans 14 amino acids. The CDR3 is CASSDTDRGTGYTF. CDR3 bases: TGTGCCAGCAGTGATACCGACAGGGGTACCGGCTACACCTTC.

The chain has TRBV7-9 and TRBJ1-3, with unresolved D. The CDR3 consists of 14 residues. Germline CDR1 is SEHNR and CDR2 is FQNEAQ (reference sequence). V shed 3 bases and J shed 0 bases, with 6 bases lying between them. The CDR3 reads CASSFWSSGNTIYF. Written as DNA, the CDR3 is TGTGCCAGCAGCTTCTGGAGCTCTGGAAACACCATATATTTT.

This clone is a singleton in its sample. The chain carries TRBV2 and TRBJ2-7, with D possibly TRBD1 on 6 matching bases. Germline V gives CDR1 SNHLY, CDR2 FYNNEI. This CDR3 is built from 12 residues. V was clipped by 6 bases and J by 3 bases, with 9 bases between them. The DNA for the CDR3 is TGTGCCAGCAGGGACAGCCTCTACGAGCAGTACTTC. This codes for CASRDSLYEQYF. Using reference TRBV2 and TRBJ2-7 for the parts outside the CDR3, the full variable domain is EPEVTQTPSHQVTQMGQEVILRCVPISNHLYFYWYRQILGQKVEFLVSFYNNEISEKSEIFDDQFSVERPDGSNFTLKIRSTKLEDSAMYFCASRDSLYEQYFGPGTRLTVT.

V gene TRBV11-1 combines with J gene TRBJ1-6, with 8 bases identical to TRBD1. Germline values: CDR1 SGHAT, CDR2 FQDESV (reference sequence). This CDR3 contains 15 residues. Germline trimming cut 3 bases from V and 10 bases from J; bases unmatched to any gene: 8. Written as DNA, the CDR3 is TGTGCCAGCAGCTTCCGACAGGGGAGGTTGTCACCCCTCCACTTT. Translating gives CASSFRQGRLSPLHF.

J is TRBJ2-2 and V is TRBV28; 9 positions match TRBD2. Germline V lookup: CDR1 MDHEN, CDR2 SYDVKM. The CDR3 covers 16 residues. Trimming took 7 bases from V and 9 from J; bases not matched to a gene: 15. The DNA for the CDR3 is TGTGCCAGCACCGGGGGGGGGCTAGCGGGAAGGAGGGAGCTGTTTTTT. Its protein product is CASTGGGLAGRRELFF. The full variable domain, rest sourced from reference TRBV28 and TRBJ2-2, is DVKVTQSSRYLVKRTGEKVFLECVQDMDHENMFWYRQDPGLGLRLIYFSYDVKMKEKGDIPEGYSVSREKKERFSLILESASTNQTSMYLCASTGGGLAGRRELFFGEGSRLTVL.

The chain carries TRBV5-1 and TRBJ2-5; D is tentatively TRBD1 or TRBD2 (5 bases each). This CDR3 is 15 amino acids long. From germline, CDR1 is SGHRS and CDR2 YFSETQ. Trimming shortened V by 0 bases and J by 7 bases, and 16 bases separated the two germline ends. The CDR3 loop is CASSLAVGDLGTQYF. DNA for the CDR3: TGCGCCAGCAGCTTGGCCGTGGGGGATCTAGGGACCCAGTACTTC.

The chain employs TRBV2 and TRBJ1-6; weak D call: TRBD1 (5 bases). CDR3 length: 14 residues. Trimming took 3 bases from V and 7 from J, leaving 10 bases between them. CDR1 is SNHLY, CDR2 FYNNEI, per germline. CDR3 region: CASSDKGINSPLHF. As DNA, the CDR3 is TGTGCCAGCAGTGACAAGGGGATAAATTCACCCCTCCACTTT.

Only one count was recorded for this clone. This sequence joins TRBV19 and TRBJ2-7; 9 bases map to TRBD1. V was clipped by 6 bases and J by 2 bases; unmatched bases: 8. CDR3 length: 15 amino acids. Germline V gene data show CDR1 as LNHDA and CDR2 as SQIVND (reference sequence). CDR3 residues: CASRISQGAAYEQYF. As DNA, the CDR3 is TGTGCCAGTAGGATCTCACAGGGGGCTGCCTACGAGCAGTACTTC. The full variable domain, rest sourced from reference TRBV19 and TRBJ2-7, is DGGITQSPKYLFRKEGQNVTLSCEQNLNHDAMYWYRQDPGQGLRLIYYSQIVNDFQKGDIAEGYSVSREKKESFPLTVTSAQKNPTAFYLCASRISQGAAYEQYFGPGTRLTVT.

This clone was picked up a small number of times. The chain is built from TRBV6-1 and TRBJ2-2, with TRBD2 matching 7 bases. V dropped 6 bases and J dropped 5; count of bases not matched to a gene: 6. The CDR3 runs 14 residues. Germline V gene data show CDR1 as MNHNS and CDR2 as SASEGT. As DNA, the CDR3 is TGTGCCAGCAGCTTTGGGAGGGCGACCGGGGAGCTGTTTTTT. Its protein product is CASSFGRATGELFF.

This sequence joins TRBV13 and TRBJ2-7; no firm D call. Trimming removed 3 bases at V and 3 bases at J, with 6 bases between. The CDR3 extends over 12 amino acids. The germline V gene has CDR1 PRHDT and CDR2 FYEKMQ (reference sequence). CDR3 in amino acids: CASSFSGYEQYF. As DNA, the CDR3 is TGTGCCAGCAGCTTCTCGGGCTACGAGCAGTACTTC.

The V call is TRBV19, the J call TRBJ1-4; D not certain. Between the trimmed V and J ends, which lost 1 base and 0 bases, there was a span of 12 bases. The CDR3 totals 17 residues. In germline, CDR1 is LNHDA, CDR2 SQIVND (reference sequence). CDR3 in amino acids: CASSIGGTLPTNEKLFF. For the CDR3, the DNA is TGTGCCAGTAGTATAGGTGGCACCCTTCCAACTAATGAAAAACTGTTTTTT.

The CDR3 protein is CASSSDTSSYNEQFF. The CDR3, as DNA: TGTGCCAGCAGCTCGGACACGAGCTCCTACAATGAGCAGTTCTTC. The J gene is TRBJ2-1, the V gene TRBV7-6, with D maybe TRBD1 (5 bases). The CDR3 runs to 15 residues. Trimming removed 4 bases from V and 0 bases from J, with 10 bases in between. Germline V gene data show CDR1 as SGHVS and CDR2 as FNYEAQ.

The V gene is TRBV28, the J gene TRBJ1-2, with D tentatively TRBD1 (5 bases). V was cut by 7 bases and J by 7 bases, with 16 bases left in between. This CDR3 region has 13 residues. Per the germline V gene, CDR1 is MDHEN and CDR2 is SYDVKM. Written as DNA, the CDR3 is TGTGCCAGCATGGGACGGCAAAAAGGTGGCTACACCTTC. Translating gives CASMGRQKGGYTF.